This T cell receptor beta chain was obtained from a study of blood T cell repertoires in COVID-19. Turning to the study itself: Material from acute and convalescent COVID-19 was sourced from the United States, Italy and Spain. T cells, B-cell-depleted T cells, or PBMCs provided the cDNA or gDNA that served as material.

This clone was detected only once. Per the study methods: Estimates of nucleated cell counts were drawn from the amplification of reference gene primers. Method: immunoSEQ multiplex PCR; TCRdb's copy keeps in-frame clones and lacks some. Clonal size and the V and J genes are those of that table, whereas D and trimming came from the DNA. This sample has about 66,000 clones, with more than 70% found just once. This CDR3 has 14 residues. In germline, CDR1 is SGHTS, CDR2 YDEGEE. V lost 3 bases and J lost 11; bases outside the gene matches: 10. Sequencing input: peripheral blood. The receptor comes from a man aged 65 to 79 with acute or convalescent COVID-19. V is TRBV5-8 and J is TRBJ1-1, with 10 bases that match TRBD1. CDR3 DNA sequence: TGTGCCAGCAGCTCTGAGAGGACAGGGGGTTGGGCTTTCTTT. Translated: CASSSERTGGWAFF.